What follows are 18 T cell receptor beta chains derived from one specimen sequenced in a study of vaccination effects on CD4 cells after COVID-19. Their antigens are not known. Sequenced by immunoSEQ multiplex PCR; TCRdb stores in-frame clones only, minus some. The table has about 79,000 clones, around 76% seen once; the top ten hold approximately 1.7%. Pools of viral peptides were used by the ViraFEST assay to expand antigen-specific CD4+ T cells ahead of sequencing. The authors isolated CD4+ T cells after less than eleven days of culture. The specimen comprised CD4+ T cells from PBMCs cultured with HCoV-229E spike peptides, sampled before COVID-19 vaccination. The receptor source for this set is a human donor who received a COVID-19 vaccine.

CDR3 coding DNA: TGTGCCAGCAGAACGACAGGGGGATACTATGGCTACACCTTC. This translates into CASRTTGGYYGYTF. V and J are TRBV6-5 and TRBJ1-2; TRBD1 agrees at 9 bases. This CDR3 is 14 amino acids long. The V segment lost 6 bases and the J segment 3 bases; nucleotides outside the gene matches: 5. Germline V gene data show CDR1 as MNHEY and CDR2 as SVGAGI.

The rearrangement joins TRBV27 to TRBJ2-5; TRBD2 agrees at 9 bases. The trim removed 2 bases at V and 5 bases at J, leaving 6 bases unmatched. CDR3 size: 15 residues. Germline V CDR1 and CDR2: MNHEY, SMNVEV (reference sequence). The CDR3 sequence: CASSLRWLAGETQYF. The CDR3 DNA sequence: TGTGCCAGCAGTTTAAGGTGGCTAGCGGGGGAGACCCAGTACTTC.

The chain combines TRBV6-5 with TRBJ2-3; 7 bases line up with TRBD1. The CDR3 has 15 residues. The germline V gene encodes CDR1 MNHEY and CDR2 SVGAGI. The V gene end was trimmed by 6 bases and the J gene end by 1 base; junction bases not matched to a gene: 7. The CDR3 here is CASSRQGLGTDTQYF. CDR3 nucleotides: TGTGCCAGCAGCAGACAGGGTCTGGGCACAGATACGCAGTATTTT.

The rearrangement links TRBV7-3 to TRBJ2-5; D uncertain. The CDR3 spans 13 residues. Germline V gives CDR1 SGHTA, CDR2 FQGTGA. The ends were cut back, 1 base at V and 1 base at J, with 4 bases in the middle. The CDR3, as DNA: TGTGCCAGCAGCTTAAGCCCCCAAGAGACCCAGTACTTC. It specifies CASSLSPQETQYF.

This clone was recorded a few times. The CDR3: CASSFQGADTQYF. CDR3 nucleotide sequence: TGTGCCAGCAGCTTCCAGGGGGCAGATACGCAGTATTTT. The chain is built from TRBV11-1 and TRBJ2-3; 7 bases agree with TRBD1. CDR1 is SGHAT and CDR2 is FQDESV in the germline V gene (reference sequence). J gave up 4 bases and V 3 bases, and 1 base lay outside the gene matches. The length of the CDR3 is 13 residues.

The sample holds many counts of this clone. The V and J genes are TRBV18 and TRBJ2-7; a weak D match, TRBD1 (5 bases). V was clipped by 4 bases and J by 0 bases, with 13 bases between them. This CDR3 has 15 residues. Looked up from germline, CDR1 is KGHSH and CDR2 is LQKENI. CDR3 coding DNA: TGTGCCAGCTCACGGACGAGAGACAGCTCCTACGAGCAGTACGTC. It translates to CASSRTRDSSYEQYV.

This rearrangement joins TRBV5-4 to TRBJ2-3; 9 nucleotides align to TRBD2. The CDR3 contains 17 residues. J gave up 4 bases and V 0 bases, and 9 bases lay outside the gene matches. Germline V gives CDR1 SGHNT, CDR2 YYREEE (reference sequence). CDR3: CASSLATGLATSDTQYF. For the CDR3, the DNA is TGTGCCAGCAGCTTGGCTACCGGACTAGCGACATCAGATACGCAGTATTTT. Complete variable domain (other parts from reference TRBV5-4 and TRBJ2-3): ETGVTQSPTHLIKTRGQQVTLRCSSQSGHNTVSWYQQALGQGPQFIFQYYREEENGRGNFPPRFSGLQFPNYSSELNVNALELDDSALYLCASSLATGLATSDTQYFGPGTRLTVL.

The gene calls are TRBV5-4 and TRBJ1-1; D ambiguous. V was pared by 4 bases and J by 2 bases, with 15 bases between. From germline, CDR1 is SGHNT and CDR2 YYREEE (reference sequence). The CDR3 totals 15 residues. The CDR3 sequence: CASSPAGRKNTEAFF. CDR3 nucleotides: TGTGCCAGCAGCCCCGCCGGCAGGAAAAACACTGAAGCTTTCTTT.

The chain has TRBV14 and TRBJ2-2; tentative D call: TRBD1 (6 bases). This CDR3 has 16 amino acids. CDR1 and CDR2 from the germline V gene are SGHDN and FVKESK. V was pared by 6 bases and J by 5 bases, with 19 bases between. CDR3 in DNA: TGTGCCAGCAGTCGGAACCGGGACACCTCGACCGGGGAGCTGTTTTTT. This sequence encodes CASSRNRDTSTGELFF.

V is TRBV18 and J is TRBJ2-2, with 12 bases aligning to TRBD2. CDR1 is KGHSH, CDR2 LQKENI, per germline. This CDR3 contains 15 residues. The trim removed 5 bases at V and 6 bases at J, leaving 4 bases unmatched. The CDR3 loop is CASSTTSGGPGELFF. CDR3 nucleotide sequence: TGTGCCAGCTCAACGACTAGCGGGGGCCCCGGGGAGCTGTTTTTT.

This clone was observed a handful of times. The J gene is TRBJ2-1, the V gene TRBV5-8; possibly TRBD1 or TRBD2 for D (5 bases each). The CDR3 loop spans 16 amino acids. Germline loops: CDR1 SGHTS, CDR2 YDEGEE. V lost 7 bases and J 6 bases, leaving 23 bases between the germline ends. The CDR3, as DNA: TGTGCCAGCCCCATTTTCTGGGGGAGTGAAGTCAATGAGCAGTTCTTC. Its translation: CASPIFWGSEVNEQFF.

The chain uses TRBV12-5 and TRBJ2-2, with TRBD2 matching over 10 bases. The CDR3 sequence is 18 residues long. Germline V gives CDR1 LGHNT, CDR2 FRNRAP. V was clipped by 1 base and J by 0 bases; unmatched bases: 5. In nucleotides, the CDR3 is TGTGCTAGTGGTTTGGGTAGCGGGGGGATAGCGAACACCGGGGAGCTGTTTTTT. It translates to CASGLGSGGIANTGELFF.

This chain connects TRBV4-3 to TRBJ1-2; no clear D. CDR1 and CDR2 (germline): LGHNA, YSLEER. V lost 0 bases and J 1 base, leaving 9 bases between the germline ends. The CDR3 is made up of 15 amino acids. The CDR3 protein is CASSQEIKFNYGYTF. The CDR3 DNA reads as TGCGCCAGCAGCCAAGAAATTAAGTTTAACTATGGCTACACCTTC.

The chain carries TRBV6-5 and TRBJ1-6, with D tentatively TRBD1 (6 bases). Germline CDR1 MNHEY, CDR2 SVGAGI. The CDR3 loop spans 16 amino acids. The V gene lost 0 bases and the J gene lost 4 bases, with 10 bases spanning the gap. The CDR3: CASSYSKRGYNSPLHF. In DNA form, the CDR3 reads TGTGCCAGCAGTTACTCGAAAAGGGGGTATAATTCACCCCTCCACTTT.

The rearrangement links TRBV19 to TRBJ1-5, with unresolved D. The germline V gene has CDR1 LNHDA and CDR2 SQIVND (reference sequence). This CDR3 is 14 amino acids long. The V gene lost 7 bases and the J gene lost 5 bases, with 15 bases spanning the gap. CDR3 sequence (DNA): TGTGCCAGTACCAATGGAGGGAAGGATCAGCCCCAGCATTTT. It codes for CASTNGGKDQPQHF. The whole variable domain, filled in from reference TRBV19 and TRBJ1-5, reads DGGITQSPKYLFRKEGQNVTLSCEQNLNHDAMYWYRQDPGQGLRLIYYSQIVNDFQKGDIAEGYSVSREKKESFPLTVTSAQKNPTAFYLCASTNGGKDQPQHFGDGTRLSIL.

The chain links TRBV19 to TRBJ1-2; D call uncertain. The CDR3 is 12 residues long. Trimming pared 8 bases from V and 1 base from J, leaving 8 bases between. CDR1 is LNHDA, CDR2 SQIVND, per germline (reference sequence). The CDR3 reads CASRDINYGYTF. CDR3 bases: TGTGCCAGTCGCGATATTAACTATGGCTACACCTTC. Complete variable domain (other parts from reference TRBV19 and TRBJ1-2): DGGITQSPKYLFRKEGQNVTLSCEQNLNHDAMYWYRQDPGQGLRLIYYSQIVNDFQKGDIAEGYSVSREKKESFPLTVTSAQKNPTAFYLCASRDINYGYTFGSGTRLTVV.

The chain uses TRBV7-2 and TRBJ1-4, with unresolved D. The germline V gene has CDR1 SGHTA and CDR2 FQGNSA. V lost 0 bases, J lost 4 bases, and 12 bases lay in between. This CDR3 region has 16 residues. CDR3 protein: CASSLAYGESNEKLFF. In nucleotides, the CDR3 is TGTGCCAGCAGCTTAGCCTACGGAGAAAGTAATGAAAAACTGTTTTTT.

The chain links TRBV7-8 to TRBJ1-1; D gene unclear. Germline V lookup: CDR1 SGHVS, CDR2 FQNEAQ. Trimming took off 5 bases at V and 1 base at J, with 8 bases between the two ends. This CDR3 is built from 13 residues. The CDR3 nucleotides read TGTGCCAGCAGCCGAAGTAGGAACACTGAAGCTTTCTTT. It encodes CASSRSRNTEAFF.